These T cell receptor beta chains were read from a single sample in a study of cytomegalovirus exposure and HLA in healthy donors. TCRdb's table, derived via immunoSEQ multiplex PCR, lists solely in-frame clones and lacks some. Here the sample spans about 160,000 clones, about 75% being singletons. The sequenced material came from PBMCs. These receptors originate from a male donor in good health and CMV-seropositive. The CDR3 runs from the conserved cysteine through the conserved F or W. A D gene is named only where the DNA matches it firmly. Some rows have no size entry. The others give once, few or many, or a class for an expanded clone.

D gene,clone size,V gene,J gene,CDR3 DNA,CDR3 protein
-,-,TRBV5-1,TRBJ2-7,TGCGCCAGCAGCTTGGAGGTAGGGAAAGAGGGGCAGTACTTC,CASSLEVGKEGQYF
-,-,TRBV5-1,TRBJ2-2,TGCGCCAGCAGCTTCTTCGACTCCGCCGGGGAGCTGTTTTTT,CASSFFDSAGELFF
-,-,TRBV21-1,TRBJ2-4,TGTGCCAGCAGCATCAGGGGCCCGGGCAAAAACATTCAGTACTTC,CASSIRGPGKNIQYF
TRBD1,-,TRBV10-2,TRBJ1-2,TGCGCCAGCAGAAGGGACAGGGGTGTAGGAAATGGCTACACCTTC,CASRRDRGVGNGYTF
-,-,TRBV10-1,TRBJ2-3,TGCGCCAGCAGTGGACTAGTTTCCGATACGCAGTATTTT,CASSGLVSDTQYF
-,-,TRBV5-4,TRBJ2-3,TGTGCCAGCAGCCCGATTGGGACTTACACAGATACGCAGTATTTT,CASSPIGTYTDTQYF
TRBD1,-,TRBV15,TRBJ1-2,TGTGCCACCAGCAGGGGAGGGGGACAGGTGTATGGCTACACCTTC,CATSRGGGQVYGYTF
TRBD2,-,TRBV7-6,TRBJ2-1,TGTGCCAGCAGCTTAGCTAGCGGGGGAGGCGATGAGCAGTTCTTC,CASSLASGGGDEQFF
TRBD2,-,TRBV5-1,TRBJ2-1,TGCGCCAGCAGCTTACTAGCGGGAGGGGATGAGCAGTTCTTC,CASSLLAGGDEQFF
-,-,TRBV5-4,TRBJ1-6,TGTGCCAGCAGCCCGGGGAGTTATAATAATTCACCCCTCCACTTT,CASSPGSYNNSPLHF
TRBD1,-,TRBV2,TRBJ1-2,TGTGCCAGCAGTATCGCAGGGGGCGGAACGTACTATGGCTACACCTTC,CASSIAGGGTYYGYTF
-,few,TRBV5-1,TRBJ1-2,TGCGCCAGCAGCCAAACGACAGGCAACTATGGCTACACCTTC,CASSQTTGNYGYTF
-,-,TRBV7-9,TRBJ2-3,TGTGCCAGCAGTCCTGTTACAGATACGCAGTATTTT,CASSPVTDTQYF
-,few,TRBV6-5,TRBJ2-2,TGTGCCAGCAGTTACACAGGGTACCACACCGGGGAGCTGTTTTTT,CASSYTGYHTGELFF
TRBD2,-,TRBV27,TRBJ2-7,TGTGCCAGCAGTACATTAGCGGGGGGGCTAACCTACGAGCAGTACTTC,CASSTLAGGLTYEQYF
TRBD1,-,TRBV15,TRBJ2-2,TGTGCCACCAGTCTGACAGGGGGCTACGGCACCGGGGAGCTGTTTTTT,CATSLTGGYGTGELFF
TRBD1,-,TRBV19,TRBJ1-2,TGTGCCAGTAGTCCGCGGAGGGGGCACGGCTACACCTTC,CASSPRRGHGYTF
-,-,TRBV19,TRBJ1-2,TGTGCCAGTAGTCAAGAGGGGGTAAGAAGGTATGGCTACACCTTC,CASSQEGVRRYGYTF
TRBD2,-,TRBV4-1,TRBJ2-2,TGCGCCAGCAGCCCAGGGACTAGCGGGGCTAGGGGGGAGCTGTTTTTT,CASSPGTSGARGELFF
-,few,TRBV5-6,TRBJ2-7,TGTGCCAGCAGCTTTCAACTTTACGAGCAGTACTTC,CASSFQLYEQYF
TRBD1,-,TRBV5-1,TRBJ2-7,TGCGCCAGCAGGGACAGGGGACCTGTCTACGAGCAGTACTTC,CASRDRGPVYEQYF
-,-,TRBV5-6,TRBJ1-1,TGTGCCAGCAGCTACGCTAGAGGGACTGAAGCTTTCTTT,CASSYARGTEAFF
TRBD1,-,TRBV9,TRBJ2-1,TGTGCCAGCAGCGATTCGGGACAGTCCTACAATGAGCAGTTCTTC,CASSDSGQSYNEQFF
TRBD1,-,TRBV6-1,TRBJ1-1,TGTGCCAGCCCCCGACAGGGGATGGTCACTGAAGCTTTCTTT,CASPRQGMVTEAFF
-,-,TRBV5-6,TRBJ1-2,TGTGCCAGCAGCCCCATCGAAAGGGAGGTCGGTGGCAACTATGGCTACACCTTC,CASSPIEREVGGNYGYTF
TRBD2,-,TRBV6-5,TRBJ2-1,TGTGCCAGCAGTTATCAACTAGCGGGTCTCAATGAGCAGTTCTTC,CASSYQLAGLNEQFF
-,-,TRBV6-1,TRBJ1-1,TGTGCCAGCAGTGATCTCGAAGGGGACTGGGCTTTCTTT,CASSDLEGDWAFF
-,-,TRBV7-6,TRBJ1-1,TGTGCCAGCAGCCCCCTGGCCGCGAACACTGAAGCTTTCTTT,CASSPLAANTEAFF
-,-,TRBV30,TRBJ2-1,TGTGCCTGGAGTCAGGCCTCCGGGACAGAGCAGTTCTTC,CAWSQASGTEQFF
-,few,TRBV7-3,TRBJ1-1,TGTGCCAGCAGCTCCCAAAGTGGAGCTGAAGCTTTCTTT,CASSSQSGAEAFF
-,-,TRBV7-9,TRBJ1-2,TGTGCCAGCAGTCCCCCCGGACTGAAGAGTCCTAACTATGGCTACACCTTC,CASSPPGLKSPNYGYTF
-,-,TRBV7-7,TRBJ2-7,TGTGCTAGCAGCTACAGGGGACTGCATGAGCAGTACTTC,CASSYRGLHEQYF
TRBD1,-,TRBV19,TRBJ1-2,TGTGCCAGTAGTATTTGGGGGCGAGGGGGCGGCTACACCTTC,CASSIWGRGGGYTF
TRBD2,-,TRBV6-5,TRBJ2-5,TGTGCCAGCAGTTTCCGACTAGCGGGGGGCCGAGGGACCCAGTACTTC,CASSFRLAGGRGTQYF
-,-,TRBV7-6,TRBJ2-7,TGTGCCAGCAGCTTACTACAGAGCTCCTACGAGCAGTACTTC,CASSLLQSSYEQYF
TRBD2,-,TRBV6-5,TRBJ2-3,TGTGCCAGCAGTCTCCTAGCGGGGGGCACAGATACGCAGTATTTT,CASSLLAGGTDTQYF
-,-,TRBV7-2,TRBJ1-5,TGTGCCAGCAGCTTAGTAGGGGTTAGCAATCAGCCCCAGCATTTT,CASSLVGVSNQPQHF
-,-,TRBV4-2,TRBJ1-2,TGTGCCAGCAGCCAATCGGGGGTCAACTATGGCTACACCTTC,CASSQSGVNYGYTF
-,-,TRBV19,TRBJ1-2,TGTGCCAGTAGTCCTAGACAGAGCATGGGGAGCTACACCTTC,CASSPRQSMGSYTF
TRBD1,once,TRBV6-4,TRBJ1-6,TGTGCCAGCAGTTCGACAGGGACAGATTCACCCCTCCACTTT,CASSSTGTDSPLHF
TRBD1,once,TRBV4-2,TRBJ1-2,TGTGCCAGCAGCCCCTCCGGGACAGGGGTTGGCTACACCTTC,CASSPSGTGVGYTF
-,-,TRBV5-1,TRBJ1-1,TGCGCCAGCAGCCTTGGGGTGTTGGGTCAGGGTACCACTGAAGCTTTCTTT,CASSLGVLGQGTTEAFF
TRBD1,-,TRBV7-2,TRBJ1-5,TGTGCCAGCAGCTCAGGGGGCGATCAGCCCCAGCATTTT,CASSSGGDQPQHF
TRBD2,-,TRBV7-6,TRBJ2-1,TGTGCCAGCAGCTTAGCCCGGGGGGGCTCATCCAATGAGCAGTTCTTC,CASSLARGGSSNEQFF
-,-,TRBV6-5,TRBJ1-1,TGTGCCAGCAGTTACAACAGGAGAGGGGGCACTGAAGCTTTCTTT,CASSYNRRGGTEAFF
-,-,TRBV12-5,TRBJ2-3,TGTGCTAGTGGTTTGGTACCGGAGACGCGTACAGATACGCAGTATTTT,CASGLVPETRTDTQYF
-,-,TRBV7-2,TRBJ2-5,TGTGCCAGCAGCTTGGGGGGGCCGGAGACCCAGTACTTC,CASSLGGPETQYF
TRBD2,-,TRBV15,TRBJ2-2,TGTGCCACCAGCAGAGATATAGGGACTAGCGGGGGGGCAGGCACCGGGGAGCTGTTTTTT,CATSRDIGTSGGAGTGELFF
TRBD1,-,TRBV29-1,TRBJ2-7,TGCAGCGTTGCGGGACAGGGGACAACCTACGAGCAGTACTTC,CSVAGQGTTYEQYF
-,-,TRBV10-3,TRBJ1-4,TGTGCCATCAGCCCGGGGGTTATGGTACGGGAAAAACTGTTTTTT,CAISPGVMVREKLFF
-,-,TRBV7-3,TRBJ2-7,TGTGCCAGCAGCCCACAGGGCTTACAAGGCGAGCAGTACTTC,CASSPQGLQGEQYF
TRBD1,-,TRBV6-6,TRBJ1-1,TGTGCCAGCAGTTCCGGGACAGGGGAATGGCACACTGAAGCTTTCTTT,CASSSGTGEWHTEAFF